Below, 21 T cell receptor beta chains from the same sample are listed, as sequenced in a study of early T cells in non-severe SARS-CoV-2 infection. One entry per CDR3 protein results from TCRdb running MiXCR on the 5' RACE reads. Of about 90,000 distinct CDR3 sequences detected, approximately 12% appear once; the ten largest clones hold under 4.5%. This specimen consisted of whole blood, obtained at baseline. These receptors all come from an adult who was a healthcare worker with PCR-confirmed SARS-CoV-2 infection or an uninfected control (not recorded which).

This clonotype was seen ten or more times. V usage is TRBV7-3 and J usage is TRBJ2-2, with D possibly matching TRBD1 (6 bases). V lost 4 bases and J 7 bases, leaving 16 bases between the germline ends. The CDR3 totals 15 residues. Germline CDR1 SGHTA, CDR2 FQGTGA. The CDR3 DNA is TGTGCCAGCAGCTCAACAGGGTCTTCCGGCGGGGAGCTGTTTTTT. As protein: CASSSTGSSGGELFF.

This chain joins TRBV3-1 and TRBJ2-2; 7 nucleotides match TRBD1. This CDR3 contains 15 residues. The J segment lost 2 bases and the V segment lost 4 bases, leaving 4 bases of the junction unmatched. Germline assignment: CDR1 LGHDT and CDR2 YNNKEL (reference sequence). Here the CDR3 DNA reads TGTGCCAGCAGCCTAGGACAGGTCAACACCGGGGAGCTGTTTTTT. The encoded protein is CASSLGQVNTGELFF.

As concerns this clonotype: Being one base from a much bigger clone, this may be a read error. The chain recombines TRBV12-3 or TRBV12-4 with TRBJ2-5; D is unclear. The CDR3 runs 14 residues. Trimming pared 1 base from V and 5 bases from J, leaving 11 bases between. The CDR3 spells CASSLGQVGETQYF. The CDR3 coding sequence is TGTGCCAGCAGTTTAGGCCAGGTTGGGGAGACCCAGTACTTC.

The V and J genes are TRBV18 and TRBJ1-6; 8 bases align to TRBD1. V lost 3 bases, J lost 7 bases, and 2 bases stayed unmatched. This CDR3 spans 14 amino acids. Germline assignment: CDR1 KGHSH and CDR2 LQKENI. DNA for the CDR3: TGTGCCAGCTCACCGGACAGGGTAAATTCACCCCTCCACTTT. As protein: CASSPDRVNSPLHF.

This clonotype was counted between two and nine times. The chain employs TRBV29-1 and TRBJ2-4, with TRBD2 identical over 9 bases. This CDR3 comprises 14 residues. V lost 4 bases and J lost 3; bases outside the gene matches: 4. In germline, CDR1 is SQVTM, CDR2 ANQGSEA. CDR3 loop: CSVARGGSKNIQYF. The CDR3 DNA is TGCAGCGTTGCGCGGGGGGGAAGCAAAAACATTCAGTACTTC. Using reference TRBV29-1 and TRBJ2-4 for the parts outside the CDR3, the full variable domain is SAVISQKPSRDICQRGTSLTIQCQVDSQVTMMFWYRQQPGQSLTLIATANQGSEATYESGFVIDKFPISRPNLTFSTLTVSNMSPEDSSIYLCSVARGGSKNIQYFGAGTRLSVL.

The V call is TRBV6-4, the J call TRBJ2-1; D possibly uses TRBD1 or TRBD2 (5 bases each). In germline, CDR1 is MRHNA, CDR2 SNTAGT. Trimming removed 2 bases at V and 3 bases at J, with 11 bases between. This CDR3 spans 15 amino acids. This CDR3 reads CASSDGARGYNEQFF. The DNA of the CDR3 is TGTGCCAGCAGTGACGGAGCGAGGGGCTACAATGAGCAGTTCTTC.

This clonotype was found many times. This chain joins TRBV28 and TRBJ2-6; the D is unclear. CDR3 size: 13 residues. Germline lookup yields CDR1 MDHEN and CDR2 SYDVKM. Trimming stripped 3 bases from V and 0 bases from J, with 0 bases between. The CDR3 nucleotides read TGTGCCAGCAGTTTCTCTGGGGCCAACGTCCTGACTTTC. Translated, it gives CASSFSGANVLTF.

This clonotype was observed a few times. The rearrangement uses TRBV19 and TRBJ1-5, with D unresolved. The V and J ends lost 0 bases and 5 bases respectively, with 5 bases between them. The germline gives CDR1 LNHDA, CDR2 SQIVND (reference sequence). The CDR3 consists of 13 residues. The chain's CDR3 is CASSIDGHQPQHF. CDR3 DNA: TGTGCCAGTAGTATAGATGGGCATCAGCCCCAGCATTTT.

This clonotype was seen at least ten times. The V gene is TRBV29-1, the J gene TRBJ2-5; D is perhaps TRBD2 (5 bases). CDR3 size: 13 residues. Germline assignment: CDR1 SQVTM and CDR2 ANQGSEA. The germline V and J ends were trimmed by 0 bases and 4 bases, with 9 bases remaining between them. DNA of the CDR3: TGCAGCGTTGAAGACGGGGTCAGAGAGACCCAGTACTTC. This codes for CSVEDGVRETQYF.

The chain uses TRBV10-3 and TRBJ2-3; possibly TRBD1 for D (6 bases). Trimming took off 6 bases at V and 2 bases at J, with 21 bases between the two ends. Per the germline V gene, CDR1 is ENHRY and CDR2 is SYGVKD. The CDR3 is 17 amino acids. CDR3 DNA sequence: TGTGCCATCAGCCGATATCGGGGACACCGCTCCACAGATACGCAGTATTTT. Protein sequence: CAISRYRGHRSTDTQYF.

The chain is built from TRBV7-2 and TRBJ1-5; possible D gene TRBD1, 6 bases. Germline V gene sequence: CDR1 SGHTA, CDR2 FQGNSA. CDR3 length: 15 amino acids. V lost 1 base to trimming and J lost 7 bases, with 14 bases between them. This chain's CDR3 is CASSLVSGARQPQHF. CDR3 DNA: TGTGCCAGCAGCTTAGTTTCGGGGGCGCGGCAGCCCCAGCATTTT.

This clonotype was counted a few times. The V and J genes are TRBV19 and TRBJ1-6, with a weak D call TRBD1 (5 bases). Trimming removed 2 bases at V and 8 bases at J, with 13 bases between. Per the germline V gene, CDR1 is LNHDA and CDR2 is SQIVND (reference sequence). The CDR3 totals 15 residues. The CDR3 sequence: CASSIWDGHDSPLHF. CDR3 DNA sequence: TGTGCCAGTAGTATATGGGACGGCCACGATTCACCCCTCCACTTT.

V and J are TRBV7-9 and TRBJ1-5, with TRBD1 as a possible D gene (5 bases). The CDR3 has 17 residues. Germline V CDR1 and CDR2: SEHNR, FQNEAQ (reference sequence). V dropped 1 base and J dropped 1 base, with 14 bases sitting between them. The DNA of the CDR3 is TGTGCCAGCAGCTTAGTGGGGACGGGGAGGAGCAATCAGCCCCAGCATTTT. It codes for CASSLVGTGRSNQPQHF.

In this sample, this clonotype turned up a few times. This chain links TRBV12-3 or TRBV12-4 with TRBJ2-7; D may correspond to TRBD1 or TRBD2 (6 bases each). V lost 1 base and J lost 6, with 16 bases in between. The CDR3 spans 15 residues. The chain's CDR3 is CASSLEGGKHFEQYF. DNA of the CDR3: TGTGCCAGCAGTTTAGAGGGGGGAAAGCACTTCGAGCAGTACTTC.

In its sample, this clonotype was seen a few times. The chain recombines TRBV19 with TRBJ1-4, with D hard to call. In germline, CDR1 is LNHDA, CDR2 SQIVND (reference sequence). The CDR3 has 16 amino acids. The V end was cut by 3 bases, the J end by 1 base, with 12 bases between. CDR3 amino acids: CASSIRRERTNEKLFF. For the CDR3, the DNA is TGTGCCAGTAGTATCCGGAGGGAGCGAACTAATGAAAAACTGTTTTTT.

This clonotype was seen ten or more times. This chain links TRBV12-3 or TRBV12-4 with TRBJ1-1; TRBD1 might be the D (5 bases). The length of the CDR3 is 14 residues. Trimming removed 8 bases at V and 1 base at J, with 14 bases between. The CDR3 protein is CASGREGRNTEAFF. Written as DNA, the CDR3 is TGTGCCAGCGGGAGAGAGGGGAGGAACACTGAAGCTTTCTTT.

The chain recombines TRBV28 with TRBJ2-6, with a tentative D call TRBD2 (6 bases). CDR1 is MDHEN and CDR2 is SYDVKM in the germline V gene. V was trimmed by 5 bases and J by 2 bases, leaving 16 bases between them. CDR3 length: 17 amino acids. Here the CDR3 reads CASSPQAPGAGANVLTF. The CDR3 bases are TGTGCCAGCAGTCCTCAGGCCCCGGGAGCTGGGGCCAACGTCCTGACTTTC.

CDR3 residues: CASSLRQVHMNTEAFF. For the CDR3, the DNA is TGTGCCAGCAGCCTAAGACAGGTTCACATGAACACTGAAGCTTTCTTT. The chain recombines TRBV12-3 or TRBV12-4 with TRBJ1-1, with a weak D call TRBD1 (6 bases). V was trimmed by 6 bases and J by 0 bases, leaving 17 bases between them. This CDR3 has 16 amino acids.

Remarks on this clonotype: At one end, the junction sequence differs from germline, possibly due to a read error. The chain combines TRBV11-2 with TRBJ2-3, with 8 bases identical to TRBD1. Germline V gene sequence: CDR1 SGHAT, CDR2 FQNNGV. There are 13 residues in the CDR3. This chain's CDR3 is CACSLDRGDTQYF. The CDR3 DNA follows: TGTGCCTGCAGCTTAGACAGGGGAGATACGCAGTATTTT. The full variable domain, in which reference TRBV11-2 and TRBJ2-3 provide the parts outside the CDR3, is EAGVAQSPRYKIIEKRQSVAFWCNPISGHATLYWYQQILGQGPKLLIQFQNNGVVDDSQLPKDRFSAERLKGVDSTLKIQPAKLEDSAVYLCACSLDRGDTQYFGPGTRLTVL.

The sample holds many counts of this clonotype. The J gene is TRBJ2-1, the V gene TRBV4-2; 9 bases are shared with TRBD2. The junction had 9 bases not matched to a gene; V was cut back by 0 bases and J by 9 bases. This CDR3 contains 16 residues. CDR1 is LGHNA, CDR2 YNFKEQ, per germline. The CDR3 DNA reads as TGTGCCAGCAGCCAAGAGGGCAGCGGGAGGAATCGTGAGCAGTTCTTC. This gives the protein CASSQEGSGRNREQFF.

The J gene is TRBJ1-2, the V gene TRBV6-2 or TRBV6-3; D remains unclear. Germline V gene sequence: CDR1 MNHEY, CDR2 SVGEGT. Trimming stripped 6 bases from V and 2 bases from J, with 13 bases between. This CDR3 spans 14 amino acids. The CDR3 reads CASSPPMGNYGYTF. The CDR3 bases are TGTGCCAGCAGCCCCCCTATGGGGAACTATGGCTACACCTTC.